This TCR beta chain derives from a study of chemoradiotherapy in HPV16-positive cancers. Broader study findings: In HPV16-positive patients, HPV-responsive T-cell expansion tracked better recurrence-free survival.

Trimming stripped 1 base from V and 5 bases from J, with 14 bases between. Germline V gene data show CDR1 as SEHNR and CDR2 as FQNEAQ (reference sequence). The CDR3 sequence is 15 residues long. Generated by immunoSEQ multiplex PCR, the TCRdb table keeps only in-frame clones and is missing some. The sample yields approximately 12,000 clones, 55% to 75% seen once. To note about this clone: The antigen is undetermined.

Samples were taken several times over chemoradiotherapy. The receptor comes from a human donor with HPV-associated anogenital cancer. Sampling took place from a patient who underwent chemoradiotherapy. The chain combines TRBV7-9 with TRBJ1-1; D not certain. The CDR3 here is CASSLDGEVRTEAFF. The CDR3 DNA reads TGTGCCAGCAGCTTAGACGGGGAAGTGCGTACTGAAGCTTTCTTT. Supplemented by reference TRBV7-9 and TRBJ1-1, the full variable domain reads DTGVSQNPRHKITKRGQNVTFRCDPISEHNRLYWYRQTLGQGPEFLTYFQNEAQLEKSRLLSDRFSAERPKGSFSTLEIQRTEQGDSAMYLCASSLDGEVRTEAFFGQGTRLTVV.